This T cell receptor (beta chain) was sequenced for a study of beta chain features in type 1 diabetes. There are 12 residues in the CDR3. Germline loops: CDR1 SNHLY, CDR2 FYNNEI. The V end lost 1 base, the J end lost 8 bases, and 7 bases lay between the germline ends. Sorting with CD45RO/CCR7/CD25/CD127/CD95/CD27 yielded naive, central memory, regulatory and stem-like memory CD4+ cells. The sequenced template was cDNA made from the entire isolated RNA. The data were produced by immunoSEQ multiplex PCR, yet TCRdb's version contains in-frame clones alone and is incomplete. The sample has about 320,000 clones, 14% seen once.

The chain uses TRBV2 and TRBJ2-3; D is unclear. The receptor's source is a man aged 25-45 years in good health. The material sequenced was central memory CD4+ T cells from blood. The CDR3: CASSEGTFTQYF. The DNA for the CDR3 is TGTGCCAGCAGTGAAGGAACGTTTACGCAGTATTTT. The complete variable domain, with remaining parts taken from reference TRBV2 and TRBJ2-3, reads EPEVTQTPSHQVTQMGQEVILRCVPISNHLYFYWYRQILGQKVEFLVSFYNNEISEKSEIFDDQFSVERPDGSNFTLKIRSTKLEDSAMYFCASSEGTFTQYFGPGTRLTVL.